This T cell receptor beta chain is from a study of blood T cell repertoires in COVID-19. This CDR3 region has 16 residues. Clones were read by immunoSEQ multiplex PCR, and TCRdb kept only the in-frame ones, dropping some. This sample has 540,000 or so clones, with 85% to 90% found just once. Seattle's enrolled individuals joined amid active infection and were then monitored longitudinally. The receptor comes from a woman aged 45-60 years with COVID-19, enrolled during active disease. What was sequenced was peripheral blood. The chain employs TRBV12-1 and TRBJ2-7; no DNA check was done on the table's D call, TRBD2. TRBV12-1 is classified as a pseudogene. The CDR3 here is CASSFPLAGGPYEQYF. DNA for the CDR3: TGTGCCAGCAGCTTTCCACTAGCGGGGGGGCCCTACGAGCAGTACTTC.